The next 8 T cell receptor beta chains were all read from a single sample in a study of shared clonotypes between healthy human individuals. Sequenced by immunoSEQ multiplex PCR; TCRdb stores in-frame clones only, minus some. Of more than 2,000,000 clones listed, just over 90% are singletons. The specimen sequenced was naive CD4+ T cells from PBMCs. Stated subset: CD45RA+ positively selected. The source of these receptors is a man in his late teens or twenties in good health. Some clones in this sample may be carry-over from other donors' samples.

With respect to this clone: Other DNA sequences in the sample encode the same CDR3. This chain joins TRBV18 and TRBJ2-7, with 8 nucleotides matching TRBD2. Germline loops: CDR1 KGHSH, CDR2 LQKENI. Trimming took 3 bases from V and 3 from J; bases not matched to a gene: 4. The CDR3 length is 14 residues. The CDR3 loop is CASSPGRGGYEQYF. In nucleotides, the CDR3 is TGTGCCAGCTCACCCGGACGGGGGGGCTACGAGCAGTACTTC.

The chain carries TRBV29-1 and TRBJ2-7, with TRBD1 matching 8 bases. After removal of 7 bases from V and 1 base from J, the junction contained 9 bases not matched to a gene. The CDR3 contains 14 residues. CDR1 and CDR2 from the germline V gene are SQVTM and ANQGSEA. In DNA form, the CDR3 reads TGCAGCGCAAAACCGGGACAGGTTTCCTACGAGCAGTACTTC. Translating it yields CSAKPGQVSYEQYF.

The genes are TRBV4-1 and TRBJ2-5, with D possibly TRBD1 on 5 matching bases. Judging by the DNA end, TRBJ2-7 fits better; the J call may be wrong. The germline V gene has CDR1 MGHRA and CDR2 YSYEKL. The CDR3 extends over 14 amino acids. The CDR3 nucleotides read TGCGCCAGCAGCCAAGCAGACAGACCCTACGAGCAGTACTTC. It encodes CASSQADRPYEQYF.

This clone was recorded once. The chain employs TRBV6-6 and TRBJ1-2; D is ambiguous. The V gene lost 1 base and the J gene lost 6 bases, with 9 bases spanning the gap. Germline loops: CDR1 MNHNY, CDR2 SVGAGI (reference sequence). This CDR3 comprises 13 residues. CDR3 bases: TGTGCCAGCAGTTACTGGGAGGGAAATGGCTACACCTTC. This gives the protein CASSYWEGNGYTF.

The CDR3 loop is CASSPQDQKLFF. CDR3 sequence (DNA): TGTGCCAGCAGTCCCCAAGACCAAAAACTGTTTTTT. The rearrangement links TRBV7-9 to TRBJ1-4; D not resolved. Trimming took 6 bases from V and 9 from J, leaving 11 bases between them. Looked up from germline, CDR1 is SEHNR and CDR2 is FQNEAQ (reference sequence). The CDR3 spans 12 residues.

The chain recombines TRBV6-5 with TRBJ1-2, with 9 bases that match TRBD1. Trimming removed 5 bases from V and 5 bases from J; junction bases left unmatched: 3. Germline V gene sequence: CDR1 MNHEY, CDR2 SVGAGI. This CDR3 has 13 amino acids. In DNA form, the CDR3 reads TGTGCCAGCAGTGGCGGACAGGGGTATGGCTACACCTTC. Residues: CASSGGQGYGYTF.

This chain's CDR3 is CASSQIRDLRGNEQFF. The CDR3, as DNA: TGCGCCAGCAGCCAAATAAGGGACTTGAGGGGCAATGAGCAGTTCTTC. V usage is TRBV4-1 and J usage is TRBJ2-1; possibly TRBD2 for D (6 bases). V shed 2 bases and J shed 6 bases, with 17 bases lying between them. Per the germline V gene, CDR1 is MGHRA and CDR2 is YSYEKL. The length of the CDR3 is 16 residues.

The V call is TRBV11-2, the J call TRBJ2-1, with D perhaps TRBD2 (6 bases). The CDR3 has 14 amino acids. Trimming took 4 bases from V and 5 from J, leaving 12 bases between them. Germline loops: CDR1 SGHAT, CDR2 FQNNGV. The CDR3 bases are TGTGCCAGCAGCTGGCGACTAGACGACAATGAGCAGTTCTTC. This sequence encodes CASSWRLDDNEQFF.